This T cell receptor (beta chain) appears in the sequencing data of a study of cytomegalovirus exposure and HLA in healthy donors. Clones were sequenced by immunoSEQ multiplex PCR, and TCRdb holds only the in-frame ones, with some missing. The sample comprises about 280,000 clones, roughly 90% of which are singletons, and over 0.7% rests with the top ten. While the first cohort had some 700 subjects, the donors belonged to the separate validation cohort of 100 to 150 subjects. CDR1 LNHDA and CDR2 SQIVND come from the germline V gene (reference sequence). The V and J ends lost 10 bases and 2 bases, in that order; junction bases with no gene match: 12. There are 17 residues in the CDR3. Only a few counts were recorded for this clone.

This receptor was taken from a woman aged 18 to 35 in good health and CMV-seronegative. The chain recombines TRBV19 with TRBJ1-5; the match to TRBD1 covers 12 bases. The source material was PBMCs. DNA of the CDR3: TGTGCCACAAGCCTAAGGGACAGGGGGCGCGGCAATCAGCCCCAGCATTTT. As protein: CATSLRDRGRGNQPQHF.